The next 2 T cell receptor beta chains were all read from a single sample in a study of T cell responses to AZD1222 COVID-19 vaccine. This table comes from immunoSEQ multiplex PCR, and its TCRdb copy is limited to in-frame clones, with some not included. The sample includes 140,000 to 150,000 clones, more than 85% of them seen just once. The input for sequencing was peripheral blood, taken after recovery from COVID-19. These receptors were collected from an adult who had recovered from COVID-19.

The chain has TRBV6-2 or TRBV6-3 and TRBJ2-7; 12 positions match TRBD2. The CDR3 totals 15 residues. The V gene's germline CDR1 is MNHEY and CDR2 SVGEGT. The trim removed 7 bases at V and 2 bases at J, leaving 6 bases unmatched. This CDR3 is CASTPTSGRTYEQYF. In nucleotides, the CDR3 is TGTGCCAGCACCCCGACTAGCGGGAGAACCTACGAGCAGTACTTC.

The genes are TRBV7-3 and TRBJ2-7; 10 bases line up with TRBD1. Germline loops: CDR1 SGHTA, CDR2 FQGTGA. The CDR3 spans 14 residues. After removal of 5 bases from V and 2 bases from J, the junction contained 3 bases not matched to a gene. CDR3 protein: CASSVGQGAYEQYF. The DNA of the CDR3 is TGTGCCAGCAGCGTCGGACAGGGGGCCTACGAGCAGTACTTC.